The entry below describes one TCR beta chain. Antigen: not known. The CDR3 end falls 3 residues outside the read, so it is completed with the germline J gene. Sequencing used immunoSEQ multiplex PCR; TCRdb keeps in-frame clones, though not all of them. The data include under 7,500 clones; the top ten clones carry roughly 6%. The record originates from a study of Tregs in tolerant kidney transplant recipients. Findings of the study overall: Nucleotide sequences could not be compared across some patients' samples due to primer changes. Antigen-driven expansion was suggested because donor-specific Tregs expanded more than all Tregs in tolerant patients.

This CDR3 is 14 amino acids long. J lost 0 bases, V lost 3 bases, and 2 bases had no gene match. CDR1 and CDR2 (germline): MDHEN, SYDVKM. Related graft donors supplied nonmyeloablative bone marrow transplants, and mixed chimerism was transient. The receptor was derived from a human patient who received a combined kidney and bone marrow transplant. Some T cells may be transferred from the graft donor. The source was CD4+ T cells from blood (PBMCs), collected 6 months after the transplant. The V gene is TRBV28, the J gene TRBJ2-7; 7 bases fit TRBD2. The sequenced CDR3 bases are TGTGCCAGCAGTTTCGGCGGGAGCTCCTACGAG. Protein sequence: CASSFGGSSYE. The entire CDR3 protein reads CASSFGGSSYEQYF. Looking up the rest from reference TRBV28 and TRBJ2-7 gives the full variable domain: DVKVTQSSRYLVKRTGEKVFLECVQDMDHENMFWYRQDPGLGLRLIYFSYDVKMKEKGDIPEGYSVSREKKERFSLILESASTNQTSMYLCASSFGGSSYEQYFGPGTRLTVT.